These 27 T cell receptor beta chains came from one sample sequenced in a study of blood T cell repertoires in COVID-19. Only in-frame clones appear in the TCRdb table, and some are missing; sequencing was by immunoSEQ multiplex PCR. Among approximately 160,000 clones, roughly 85% were seen once, and the ten largest hold under 8.5%. The sample taken for sequencing was peripheral blood. The origin of the receptors is a woman aged 60-70 years with COVID-19, enrolled during active disease.

V usage is TRBV27 and J usage is TRBJ1-1, with a weak D call TRBD1 (5 bases). Trimming shortened V by 7 bases and J by 8 bases, and 14 bases separated the two germline ends. Germline V gene data show CDR1 as MNHEY and CDR2 as SMNVEV (reference sequence). The CDR3 is 12 amino acids. CDR3 loop: CASKHQGGEAFF. CDR3 nucleotide sequence: TGTGCCAGCAAGCACCAGGGTGGCGAAGCTTTCTTT.

There are a few counts of this clone. The chain carries TRBV12-5 and TRBJ1-5; a weak D match, TRBD1 (6 bases). Germline V gene sequence: CDR1 LGHNT, CDR2 FRNRAP. The V end was cut by 4 bases, the J end by 2 bases, with 12 bases between. CDR3 length: 15 amino acids. The CDR3 bases are TGTGCTAGTGGTTCAGCGGACAGTCGCAATCAGCCCCAGCATTTT. It codes for CASGSADSRNQPQHF.

V and J are TRBV5-8 and TRBJ1-4; TRBD1 is a possible D gene (5 bases). V dropped 0 bases and J dropped 2 bases, with 11 bases sitting between them. The germline V gene encodes CDR1 SGHTS and CDR2 YDEGEE. The CDR3 has 16 amino acids. The CDR3 reads CASSLGFGGTNEKLFF. The CDR3 region has the DNA TGTGCCAGCAGCTTGGGGTTCGGGGGTACTAATGAAAAACTGTTTTTT.

The chain carries TRBV7-9 and TRBJ1-1, with 9 bases that match TRBD1. V shed 5 bases, J shed 8 bases, and the junction held 6 bases outside the gene matches. The CDR3 has 13 residues. Germline-derived CDR1 and CDR2 are SEHNR and FQNEAQ (reference sequence). The CDR3 DNA reads as TGTGCCAGCAGCCAAGGGACAGGGCGGGAAGCTTTCTTT. Residues: CASSQGTGREAFF.

The CDR3 sequence: CASSRDRLKRGEKLFF. The CDR3, as DNA: TGTGCCAGCAGCCGCGACCGCCTGAAGCGCGGTGAAAAACTGTTTTTT. The chain recombines TRBV7-9 with TRBJ1-4; no clear D gene. Germline loops: CDR1 SEHNR, CDR2 FQNEAQ (reference sequence). The CDR3 extends over 16 amino acids. V gave up 5 bases and J gave up 7 bases, with 20 bases separating them.

CDR3 coding DNA: TGTGCCAGCAGGTCACAGGGACAGGGGAACACTGAAGCTTTCTTT. As protein: CASRSQGQGNTEAFF. V is TRBV6-5 and J is TRBJ1-1; TRBD1 aligns across 9 bases. The germline V gene has CDR1 MNHEY and CDR2 SVGAGI. This CDR3 is 15 amino acids long. The J segment lost 1 base and the V segment lost 6 bases, leaving 6 bases of the junction unmatched.

The V and J genes are TRBV7-2 and TRBJ2-3; TRBD2 matches at 7 bases. V dropped 1 base and J dropped 0; count of bases not matched to a gene: 4. This CDR3 spans 16 amino acids. CDR1 and CDR2 from the germline V gene are SGHTA and FQGNSA. Here the CDR3 reads CASSLGGRGSTDTQYF. DNA for the CDR3: TGTGCCAGCAGCTTAGGGGGGAGGGGTAGCACAGATACGCAGTATTTT.

The V call is TRBV14, the J call TRBJ2-1; the match to TRBD2 covers 10 bases. V trimming: 2 bases; J trimming: 5 bases; junction bases outside the gene matches: 9. CDR3 size: 17 residues. Germline V lookup: CDR1 SGHDN, CDR2 FVKESK. CDR3 in amino acids: CASSQKGLAGGDNEQFF. The DNA of the CDR3 is TGTGCCAGCAGCCAAAAGGGATTAGCGGGGGGTGACAATGAGCAGTTCTTC.

The CDR3 sequence is CASSLVETDTQYF. The CDR3 DNA sequence: TGCGCCAGCAGCTTGGTGGAGACAGATACGCAGTATTTT. The chain links TRBV5-1 to TRBJ2-3; D not resolved. CDR1 and CDR2 (germline): SGHRS, YFSETQ. The CDR3 consists of 13 residues. Trimming cost V 0 bases and J 3 bases, with 5 bases left between them. Complete variable domain (other parts from reference TRBV5-1 and TRBJ2-3): KAGVTQTPRYLIKTRGQQVTLSCSPISGHRSVSWYQQTPGQGLQFLFEYFSETQRNKGNFPGRFSGRQFSNSRSEMNVSTLELGDSALYLCASSLVETDTQYFGPGTRLTVL.

This chain uses TRBV5-6 with TRBJ1-2; D gene ambiguous. Trimming pared 3 bases from V and 8 bases from J, leaving 11 bases between. CDR3 length: 12 amino acids. The germline gives CDR1 SGHDT, CDR2 YYEEEE. CDR3: CASSWIGEGYTF. The CDR3 DNA sequence: TGTGCCAGCAGCTGGATTGGAGAGGGCTACACCTTC.

In DNA, the CDR3 is TGTGCCAGCAGCGAGGGGACAGGCCATAGGGGACGTAACTATGGCTACACCTTC. It codes for CASSEGTGHRGRNYGYTF. The chain couples TRBV9 to TRBJ1-2, with 8 bases aligning to TRBD1. The CDR3 runs to 18 residues. Germline CDR1 and CDR2: SGDLS and YYNGEE. V gave up 3 bases and J gave up 1 base; unmatched junction bases: 14.

The chain couples TRBV6-5 to TRBJ1-4; D remains ambiguous. V was trimmed by 10 bases and J by 4 bases, leaving 16 bases between them. This CDR3 spans 14 amino acids. Germline V gene sequence: CDR1 MNHEY, CDR2 SVGAGI. DNA for the CDR3: TGTGCCACCCGCCTTCCCTACTTTAATGAAAAACTGTTTTTT. Translating it yields CATRLPYFNEKLFF.

The genes are TRBV9 and TRBJ2-7; D uncertain. The CDR3 totals 17 residues. V was trimmed by 4 bases and J by 3 bases, leaving 23 bases between them. The germline V gene encodes CDR1 SGDLS and CDR2 YYNGEE. Written as DNA, the CDR3 is TGTGCCAGCAGCCTAACCGAGACTCCTGAGAGAAGCTACGAGCAGTACTTC. Translated: CASSLTETPERSYEQYF.

This chain uses TRBV7-9 with TRBJ1-1; D not certain. V lost 0 bases to trimming and J lost 2 bases, with 10 bases between them. Germline assignment: CDR1 SEHNR and CDR2 FQNEAQ (reference sequence). This CDR3 has 15 amino acids. The CDR3: CASSLAGGGNTEAFF. For the CDR3, the DNA is TGTGCCAGCAGCTTAGCCGGCGGCGGTAACACTGAAGCTTTCTTT.

On this clone: A junction boundary mismatches the germline segment, possibly from a read error. This chain connects TRBV2 to TRBJ2-3; 15 bases agree with TRBD2. Germline CDR1 and CDR2: SNHLY and FYNNEI. There are 17 residues in the CDR3. DNA for the CDR3: TGTGCCAGCAGCGAAGGACTAGCGGGAGGGTCCACAGATACGCAGTATTTT. Amino acids: CASSEGLAGGSTDTQYF. The full variable domain, with the rest looked up from reference TRBV2 and TRBJ2-3, is EPEVTQTPSHQVTQMGQEVILRCVPISNHLYFYWYRQILGQKVEFLVSFYNNEISEKSEIFDDQFSVERPDGSNFTLKIRSTKLEDSAMYFCASSEGLAGGSTDTQYFGPGTRLTVL.

In regard to this clone: Distinct nucleotide sequences in the sample also encode this CDR3. V usage is TRBV5-1 and J usage is TRBJ1-5; D is undetermined. Germline V gene sequence: CDR1 SGHRS, CDR2 YFSETQ. V was shortened by 0 bases and J by 7 bases, with 8 bases between the two germline ends. The CDR3 sequence is 13 residues long. The CDR3 coding sequence is TGCGCCAGCAGCTTGGATGGCGGGCAGCCCCAGCATTTT. Its translation: CASSLDGGQPQHF.

V gene TRBV9 combines with J gene TRBJ2-3; a possible D gene is TRBD1 (7 bases). CDR3 size: 15 residues. The germline V and J ends were trimmed by 0 bases and 3 bases, with 11 bases remaining between them. Per the germline V gene, CDR1 is SGDLS and CDR2 is YYNGEE. The CDR3 sequence: CASSVGQGGTDTQYF. The DNA for the CDR3 is TGTGCCAGCAGCGTAGGGCAGGGGGGTACAGATACGCAGTATTTT.

This chain joins TRBV27 and TRBJ2-7; TRBD2 matches 11 bases. The CDR3 loop spans 16 amino acids. The germline gives CDR1 MNHEY, CDR2 SMNVEV (reference sequence). Losses at the gene ends were 0 bases for V and 4 bases for J; bases not matched to a gene: 5. The CDR3 sequence: CASSLSGSSGRYEQYF. The CDR3 bases are TGTGCCAGCAGTTTATCTGGCTCTAGCGGGAGGTACGAGCAGTACTTC.

This clone occurred a few times. The chain links TRBV11-1 to TRBJ1-3, with D hard to call. The CDR3 runs to 15 residues. V was shortened by 5 bases and J by 0 bases, with 11 bases between the two germline ends. From germline, CDR1 is SGHAT and CDR2 FQDESV (reference sequence). DNA for the CDR3: TGTGCCAGCAGCGCCCACATCGACTCTGGAAACACCATATATTTT. Residues: CASSAHIDSGNTIYF.

The V gene is TRBV2, the J gene TRBJ1-6; the D is unclear. CDR1 is SNHLY and CDR2 is FYNNEI in the germline V gene. Trimming pared 6 bases from V and 5 bases from J, leaving 11 bases between. The CDR3 totals 14 residues. The CDR3 region is CASRPMSNNSPLHF. The CDR3 DNA follows: TGTGCCAGCAGACCTATGAGCAATAATTCACCCCTCCACTTT. Based on the CDR3 plus reference TRBV2 and TRBJ1-6, the full variable domain is EPEVTQTPSHQVTQMGQEVILRCVPISNHLYFYWYRQILGQKVEFLVSFYNNEISEKSEIFDDQFSVERPDGSNFTLKIRSTKLEDSAMYFCASRPMSNNSPLHFGNGTRLTVT.

The chain couples TRBV7-9 to TRBJ1-4; possible D gene TRBD1, 5 bases. Trimming removed 1 base from V and 8 bases from J, with 11 bases in between. The CDR3 sequence is 14 residues long. CDR1 SEHNR and CDR2 FQNEAQ come from the germline V gene (reference sequence). The CDR3 is CASSLVGGSEKLFF. Here the CDR3 DNA reads TGTGCCAGCAGCTTAGTCGGGGGATCGGAAAAACTGTTTTTT. Filled out from reference TRBV7-9 and TRBJ1-4, the complete variable domain reads DTGVSQNPRHKITKRGQNVTFRCDPISEHNRLYWYRQTLGQGPEFLTYFQNEAQLEKSRLLSDRFSAERPKGSFSTLEIQRTEQGDSAMYLCASSLVGGSEKLFFGSGTQLSVL.

The chain combines TRBV5-8 with TRBJ1-5; 8 nucleotides line up with TRBD1. The CDR3 totals 15 residues. From germline, CDR1 is SGHTS and CDR2 YDEGEE. With 3 bases clipped from V and 1 base from J, the junction kept 3 bases outside the gene matches. The CDR3: CASSWAGGSNQPQHF. CDR3 bases: TGTGCCAGCAGCTGGGCAGGGGGCAGCAATCAGCCCCAGCATTTT.

The chain joins TRBV3-1 (or the pseudogene TRBV3-2) to TRBJ1-5; 9 bases map to TRBD1. In germline, CDR1 is LGHDT, CDR2 YNNKEL (reference sequence). The CDR3 is 15 amino acids. The ends lost 4 bases at V and 7 bases at J; junction bases unmatched: 8. CDR3 bases: TGTGCCAGCAGCCTACAGGGGGCTCGAGGACAGCCCCAGCATTTT. Protein sequence: CASSLQGARGQPQHF.

The V gene is TRBV7-2, the J gene TRBJ1-1; D perhaps matches TRBD1 (6 bases). This CDR3 has 16 residues. CDR1 SGHTA and CDR2 FQGNSA come from the germline V gene. Trimming shortened V by 5 bases and J by 0 bases, and 16 bases separated the two germline ends. The CDR3 coding sequence is TGTGCCAGCAGCCTCGGAATGGGGGCTTTGAACACTGAAGCTTTCTTT. This translates into CASSLGMGALNTEAFF. The variable domain in full, completed from reference TRBV7-2 and TRBJ1-1, reads GAGVSQSPSNKVTEKGKDVELRCDPISGHTALYWYRQSLGQGLEFLIYFQGNSAPDKSGLPSDRFSAERTGGSVSTLTIQRTQQEDSAVYLCASSLGMGALNTEAFFGQGTRLTVV.

The rearrangement links TRBV9 to TRBJ1-2; no clear D. Germline V gives CDR1 SGDLS, CDR2 YYNGEE. The ends were cut back, 3 bases at V and 5 bases at J, with 14 bases in the middle. The CDR3 covers 14 residues. Here the CDR3 DNA reads TGTGCCAGCAGCGCTCCGTACGGTAGTTATGGCTACACCTTC. Protein product: CASSAPYGSYGYTF.

This clone was counted only a few times. The CDR3 sequence: CASRPGQGYSPLHF. CDR3 bases: TGTGCCAGCAGACCCGGACAGGGGTACTCACCCCTCCACTTT. The chain is built from TRBV6-5 and TRBJ1-6; 9 nucleotides agree with TRBD1. The CDR3 has 14 amino acids. Trimming took 6 bases from V and 10 from J; bases not matched to a gene: 7. Germline CDR1 MNHEY, CDR2 SVGAGI.

J is TRBJ1-5 and V is TRBV19, with D uncertain. Trimming removed 0 bases from V and 12 bases from J, with 12 bases in between. This CDR3 has 13 residues. Germline V lookup: CDR1 LNHDA, CDR2 SQIVND (reference sequence). CDR3 DNA: TGTGCCAGTAGTATAGATCGTCCCCAACACCAGCATTTT. Protein sequence: CASSIDRPQHQHF.